This T cell receptor (beta chain) was found in a study of cytomegalovirus exposure and HLA in healthy donors. V shed 2 bases, J shed 4 bases, and the junction held 12 bases outside the gene matches. Germline values: CDR1 MGHDK, CDR2 SYGVNS. There are 17 residues in the CDR3. Assay used: immunoSEQ multiplex PCR; TCRdb lists only in-frame clones, some missing. The table records approximately 270,000 clones, roughly 85% of them present only once. The chain uses TRBV25-1 and TRBJ2-3, with 7 bases aligning to TRBD1. This TCR was recovered from a woman in her late teens or twenties in good health and CMV-seronegative. Specimen: PBMCs. CDR3 residues: CASSETTTGVSADTQYF. The CDR3 bases are TGTGCCAGCAGTGAAACTACTACAGGGGTGAGTGCAGATACGCAGTATTTT.